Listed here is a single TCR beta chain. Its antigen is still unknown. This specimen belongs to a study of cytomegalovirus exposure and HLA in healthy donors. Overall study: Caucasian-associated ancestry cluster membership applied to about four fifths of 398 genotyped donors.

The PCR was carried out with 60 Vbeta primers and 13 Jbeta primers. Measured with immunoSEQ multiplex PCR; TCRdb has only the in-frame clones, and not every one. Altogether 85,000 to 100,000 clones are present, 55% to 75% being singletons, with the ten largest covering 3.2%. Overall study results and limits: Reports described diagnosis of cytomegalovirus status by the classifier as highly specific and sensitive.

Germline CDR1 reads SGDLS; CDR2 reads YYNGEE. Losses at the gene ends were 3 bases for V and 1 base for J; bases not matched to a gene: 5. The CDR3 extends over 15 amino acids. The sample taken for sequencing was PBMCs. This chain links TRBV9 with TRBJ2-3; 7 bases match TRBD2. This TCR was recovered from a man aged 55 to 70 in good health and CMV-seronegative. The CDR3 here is CASSGSGSRTDTQYF. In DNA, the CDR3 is TGTGCCAGCAGCGGTAGCGGGTCACGCACAGATACGCAGTATTTT.